The rows below give T cell receptor beta chains drawn from one sample of a study of cytomegalovirus exposure and HLA in healthy donors. Libraries were prepared by immunoSEQ multiplex PCR; TCRdb keeps only in-frame clonotypes and omits some of them. The table records around 130,000 clones, over 60% of them present only once. Sequences were obtained from PBMCs. The receptors shown here come from a man between 18 and 29 years old in good health and CMV-seropositive. CDR3s include the opening cysteine and the closing phenylalanine or tryptophan. Fields, in order: clone size, J gene, V gene, D gene, CDR3 DNA, CDR3 protein. A D gene is named only where the DNA matches it firmly. Clone sizes are given selectively: once, few, many, or a class where the clone is expanded.

size: few; J: TRBJ1-4; V: TRBV6-5; D: NA; DNA: TGTGCCAGCAGGTCAGCAGGGCCCGAAAATGAAAAACTGTTTTTT; CDR3: CASRSAGPENEKLFF
size: NA; J: TRBJ2-1; V: TRBV11-2; D: NA; DNA: TGTGCCGTACAGGTGAACAATGAGCAGTTCTTC; CDR3: CAVQVNNEQFF
size: NA; J: TRBJ1-6; V: TRBV12-5; D: NA; DNA: TGTGCTAGTGGTTTGGTCGGGGGCTCCTATAATTCACCCCTCCACTTT; CDR3: CASGLVGGSYNSPLHF
size: NA; J: TRBJ1-1; V: TRBV7-3; D: NA; DNA: TGTGCCAGCAGCTTCGCGGGGCGCAGGGAAGTGCGGAACACTGAAGCTTTCTTT; CDR3: CASSFAGRREVRNTEAFF
size: NA; J: TRBJ2-5; V: TRBV7-8; D: NA; DNA: TGTGCCAGCAGCTTAGTCGTTTGGCAGGTAGGGGGTGAGCAGTACTTC; CDR3: CASSLVVWQVGGEQYF
size: NA; J: TRBJ1-1; V: TRBV29-1; D: TRBD1; DNA: TGCAGCGTTGCCCCGGGACAGGTAGAGCCAGCTTTCTTT; CDR3: CSVAPGQVEPAFF
size: NA; J: TRBJ2-3; V: TRBV11-2; D: TRBD2; DNA: TGTGCCAGCAGCGACGGGAAGGGTTCAAGGCTAGCGGGCGCAGATACGCAGTATTTT; CDR3: CASSDGKGSRLAGADTQYF
size: NA; J: TRBJ1-2; V: TRBV5-4; D: TRBD1; DNA: TGTGCCAGCAGCACGCCGGGACAGGCGGGGGGCTACACCTTC; CDR3: CASSTPGQAGGYTF
size: NA; J: TRBJ2-1; V: TRBV7-9; D: NA; DNA: TGTGCCAGCAGCTTAGCCGGGGACTTAATCGGGAATGAGCAGTTCTTC; CDR3: CASSLAGDLIGNEQFF
size: NA; J: TRBJ2-2; V: TRBV9; D: NA; DNA: TGTGCCAGCAGCGTTGAGAGACCAGGCACCGGGGAGCTGTTTTTT; CDR3: CASSVERPGTGELFF
size: NA; J: TRBJ2-5; V: TRBV5-1; D: NA; DNA: TGCGCCAGCTCCCCTCAACTAGCCTCAAAGACCCAGTACTTC; CDR3: CASSPQLASKTQYF
size: NA; J: TRBJ2-1; V: TRBV4-2; D: TRBD2; DNA: TGTGCCAGCAGCCATATAGCGGGAGGGCCCTCCGATGAGCAGTTCTTC; CDR3: CASSHIAGGPSDEQFF
size: NA; J: TRBJ2-3; V: TRBV5-6; D: TRBD1; DNA: TGTGCCAGCAGCGGGCGATGGACAGGGCTTAGGACAGATACGCAGTATTTT; CDR3: CASSGRWTGLRTDTQYF
size: NA; J: TRBJ2-3; V: TRBV9; D: NA; DNA: TGTGCCAGCAACTTGGACAGCCTAGATACGCAGTATTTT; CDR3: CASNLDSLDTQYF